This TCR beta chain was recorded in a study of T cells expressing NK-cell markers. Study-wide background: One of eight sequenced donors was HCMV-seronegative; the other seven were seropositive.

Germline V gives CDR1 SGDLS, CDR2 YYNGEE. The CDR3 loop spans 15 amino acids. TCRdb re-called the 5' RACE reads and gives one entry per CDR3 protein, without DNA. The sample has 350,000 to 500,000 distinct CDR3 sequences. The chain employs TRBV9 and TRBJ2-1; TCRdb calls TRBD2, which cannot be checked without DNA. Sample: blood T cells: a sorted CD56 or NKG2C T cell subset, CD4+ or CD8+ T cells, or bulk PBMC T cells (not recorded which). The sequence came from a woman aged 18-69 years in good health. The chain's CDR3 is CASSIGTSGRNEQFF. Filled out from reference TRBV9 and TRBJ2-1, the complete variable domain reads DSGVTQTPKHLITATGQRVTLRCSPRSGDLSVYWYQQSLDQGLQFLIQYYNGEERAKGNILERFSAQQFPDLHSELNLSSLELGDSALYFCASSIGTSGRNEQFFGPGTRLTVL.